Listed here is a single T cell receptor (beta chain). Its specificity is unknown. V gave up 3 bases and J gave up 0 bases, with 9 bases separating them. The CDR3 is 13 amino acids. Germline loops: CDR1 DFQATT, CDR2 SNEGSKA (reference sequence). This sample was taken from a study of blood T cells in healthy people across ages. Study outcomes and limitations: It was held that the diversity estimates obtained from one million T cells were underestimates.

A J-beta primer mix and a sample-barcoded 5' primer were used in a second PCR of roughly 6 to 11 cycles. TCRdb passed the 5' RACE reads through MiXCR, listing each CDR3 protein once. The sample lists roughly 1.5 million distinct CDR3 sequences, roughly 43% occurring once. This chain links TRBV20-1 with TRBJ2-7; tentative D call: TRBD2 (5 bases). The receptor's source is a woman between 18 and 29 years old in good health. Specimen: blood. The CDR3: CSARAGSSYEQYF. Written as DNA, the CDR3 is TGCAGTGCTAGGGCGGGTAGCTCCTACGAGCAGTACTTC.